The 18 T cell receptor beta chains below come from one sample, sequenced in a study of blood T cell repertoires in COVID-19. TCRdb's table, derived via immunoSEQ multiplex PCR, lists solely in-frame clones and lacks some. In the table there are 250,000 to 350,000 clones, roughly 89% of which are singletons. Sequenced: peripheral blood. These receptors originate from a woman in her 40s who had recovered from COVID-19.

V gene TRBV5-1 combines with J gene TRBJ2-2; TRBD2 matches 9 bases. V was pared by 3 bases and J by 7 bases, with 7 bases of the junction left unmatched. The germline CDR1 and CDR2 sequences are SGHRS and YFSETQ. The CDR3 is made up of 15 amino acids. DNA for the CDR3: TGCGCCAGCAGCTCGCTAGCGGGAAAGGGCGGGGAGCTGTTTTTT. Protein product: CASSSLAGKGGELFF. The complete variable domain, with remaining parts taken from reference TRBV5-1 and TRBJ2-2, reads KAGVTQTPRYLIKTRGQQVTLSCSPISGHRSVSWYQQTPGQGLQFLFEYFSETQRNKGNFPGRFSGRQFSNSRSEMNVSTLELGDSALYLCASSSLAGKGGELFFGEGSRLTVL.

The chain recombines TRBV5-6 with TRBJ2-7; the D gene is possibly TRBD2 (6 bases). The CDR3 loop spans 14 amino acids. V was cut by 0 bases and J by 5 bases, with 12 bases left in between. From germline, CDR1 is SGHDT and CDR2 YYEEEE. CDR3 sequence reads: CASSLAGAGNEQYF. In nucleotides, the CDR3 is TGTGCCAGCAGCTTGGCGGGAGCAGGAAACGAGCAGTACTTC.

This clone was detected many times. This chain joins TRBV4-1 and TRBJ2-7; TRBD2 aligns across 16 bases. J lost 2 bases, V lost 4 bases, and 8 bases had no gene match. Germline values: CDR1 MGHRA, CDR2 YSYEKL. The CDR3 length is 18 residues. Here the CDR3 reads CASSPWGLAGGDAYEQYF. The CDR3 DNA is TGCGCCAGCAGCCCCTGGGGACTAGCGGGAGGGGACGCCTACGAGCAGTACTTC.

V gene TRBV2 combines with J gene TRBJ1-6, with TRBD1 matching over 7 bases. Trimming at V came to 6 bases and at J to 5 bases, leaving 1 base not matched to a gene. CDR1 is SNHLY and CDR2 is FYNNEI in the germline V gene. The CDR3 extends over 13 amino acids. The CDR3 DNA follows: TGTGCCAGCAGGGGACAGAATAATTCACCCCTCCACTTT. Translated: CASRGQNNSPLHF. Full variable domain (missing parts from reference TRBV2 and TRBJ1-6): EPEVTQTPSHQVTQMGQEVILRCVPISNHLYFYWYRQILGQKVEFLVSFYNNEISEKSEIFDDQFSVERPDGSNFTLKIRSTKLEDSAMYFCASRGQNNSPLHFGNGTRLTVT.

The chain links TRBV30 to TRBJ2-1; TRBD2 agrees at 13 bases. The CDR3 totals 15 residues. CDR1 is GTSNPN, CDR2 SVGIG, per germline (reference sequence). V lost 5 bases and J lost 6; bases outside the gene matches: 7. CDR3 DNA sequence: TGTGCCTGGCGACTAGCGGGAGGTTATAGCAATGAGCAGTTCTTC. It codes for CAWRLAGGYSNEQFF.

V gene TRBV4-1 combines with J gene TRBJ2-3, with TRBD2 as a possible D gene (6 bases). The germline CDR1 and CDR2 sequences are MGHRA and YSYEKL. This CDR3 is built from 14 residues. Trimming left V 0 bases short and J 6 bases short, with 10 bases between. CDR3 bases: TGCGCCAGCAGCCAAGAGGGGGAGGCGGATACGCAGTATTTT. This codes for CASSQEGEADTQYF.

The chain carries TRBV9 and TRBJ2-2; TRBD2 matches 7 bases. There are 15 residues in the CDR3. V was clipped by 2 bases and J by 4 bases; unmatched bases: 5. Germline loops: CDR1 SGDLS, CDR2 YYNGEE. CDR3 bases: TGTGCCAGCAGCGTTAGGACGGGAGGCACCGGGGAGCTGTTTTTT. This codes for CASSVRTGGTGELFF.

The chain combines TRBV19 with TRBJ2-5; a possible D gene is TRBD2 (6 bases). This CDR3 is built from 13 residues. V dropped 5 bases and J dropped 5 bases, with 12 bases sitting between them. The germline gives CDR1 LNHDA, CDR2 SQIVND (reference sequence). In DNA, the CDR3 is TGTGCCAGTAGTGAGGGAGGAGGGGAGACCCAGTACTTC. Protein sequence: CASSEGGGETQYF.

The V and J genes are TRBV7-6 and TRBJ2-1; 14 nucleotides line up with TRBD2. From germline, CDR1 is SGHVS and CDR2 FNYEAQ. The CDR3 length is 17 residues. V lost 5 bases and J lost 10; bases outside the gene matches: 13. The CDR3 is CASSLEETSGRAGEQFF. CDR3 sequence (DNA): TGTGCCAGCAGCCTTGAAGAGACTAGCGGGAGGGCCGGGGAGCAGTTCTTC. The variable domain in full, with the rest retrieved from reference TRBV7-6 and TRBJ2-1, is GAGVSQSPRYKVTKRGQDVALRCDPISGHVSLYWYRQALGQGPEFLTYFNYEAQQDKSGLPNDRFSAERPEGSISTLTIQRTEQRDSAMYRCASSLEETSGRAGEQFFGPGTRLTVL.

The rearrangement links TRBV18 to TRBJ1-3; D is possibly TRBD1 (5 bases). This CDR3 has 16 residues. Trimming removed 3 bases at V and 9 bases at J, with 21 bases between. Germline V gives CDR1 KGHSH, CDR2 LQKENI. CDR3 nucleotide sequence: TGTGCCAGCTCACCGAACCCGACAGCAGCAGGTCCCACCATATATTTT. This codes for CASSPNPTAAGPTIYF.

The chain recombines TRBV5-1 with TRBJ1-2, with TRBD1 matching over 9 bases. The CDR3 loop spans 15 amino acids. The V gene's germline CDR1 is SGHRS and CDR2 YFSETQ. V lost 1 base, J lost 7 bases, and 8 bases stayed unmatched. The CDR3 region is CASSLSAGTGLGYTF. CDR3 coding DNA: TGCGCCAGCAGCTTGTCCGCCGGGACAGGGCTTGGCTACACCTTC.

The chain joins TRBV28 to TRBJ2-7, with D possibly TRBD2 on 6 matching bases. V gave up 3 bases and J gave up 6 bases, with 9 bases separating them. The CDR3 is 12 amino acids. From germline, CDR1 is MDHEN and CDR2 SYDVKM. CDR3: CASSFSGLEQYF. DNA of the CDR3: TGTGCCAGCAGTTTCAGCGGGCTCGAGCAGTACTTC.

The V gene is TRBV28, the J gene TRBJ2-6; D gene uncertain. This CDR3 has 15 amino acids. With 5 bases removed from V and 0 bases from J, the gap between germline ends came to 8 bases. Per germline, CDR1 MDHEN and CDR2 SYDVKM. The CDR3 loop is CASSTPGSGANVLTF. CDR3 in DNA: TGTGCCAGCAGTACCCCGGGCTCTGGGGCCAACGTCCTGACTTTC. The whole variable domain, filled in from reference TRBV28 and TRBJ2-6, reads DVKVTQSSRYLVKRTGEKVFLECVQDMDHENMFWYRQDPGLGLRLIYFSYDVKMKEKGDIPEGYSVSREKKERFSLILESASTNQTSMYLCASSTPGSGANVLTFGAGSRLTVL.

The chain links TRBV30 to TRBJ2-3; 9 bases agree with TRBD2. Looked up from germline, CDR1 is GTSNPN and CDR2 is SVGIG (reference sequence). This CDR3 spans 13 amino acids. The trim removed 5 bases at V and 4 bases at J, leaving 4 bases unmatched. The CDR3 DNA sequence: TGTGCCTGGGGCATAGCGGGAGCAGATACGCAGTATTTT. Protein: CAWGIAGADTQYF. Drawing the rest from reference TRBV30 and TRBJ2-3, the complete variable domain is SQTIHQWPATLVQPVGSPLSLECTVEGTSNPNLYWYRQAAGRGLQLLFYSVGIGQISSEVPQNLSASRPQDRQFILSSKKLLLSDSGFYLCAWGIAGADTQYFGPGTRLTVL.

The chain is built from TRBV5-1 and TRBJ2-1, with 13 bases matching TRBD2. The CDR3 length is 18 residues. Germline-derived CDR1 and CDR2 are SGHRS and YFSETQ. Trimming at V came to 4 bases and at J to 0 bases, leaving 7 bases not matched to a gene. Here the CDR3 DNA reads TGCGCCAGCAGCAGGGGGACTAGCGGGAAGAGCTCCTACAATGAGCAGTTCTTC. As protein: CASSRGTSGKSSYNEQFF.

The chain carries TRBV19 and TRBJ2-1; a possible D gene is TRBD1 (6 bases). The CDR3 loop spans 13 amino acids. V was pared by 3 bases and J by 7 bases, with 10 bases between. Germline assignment: CDR1 LNHDA and CDR2 SQIVND (reference sequence). CDR3 bases: TGTGCCAGTAGTATTCTGGGGGCGAATGAGCAGTTCTTC. The encoded protein is CASSILGANEQFF.

The chain links TRBV27 to TRBJ2-7; the D gene is possibly TRBD1 (5 bases). The V gene lost 4 bases and the J gene lost 0 bases, with 19 bases spanning the gap. Germline-derived CDR1 and CDR2 are MNHEY and SMNVEV (reference sequence). The CDR3 length is 17 residues. CDR3 region: CASSSSMTEWSSYEQYF. The CDR3 nucleotides are TGTGCCAGCAGTTCATCCATGACAGAATGGAGCTCCTACGAGCAGTACTTC.

The chain combines TRBV7-8 with TRBJ2-2; 8 bases are shared with TRBD2. The V segment lost 2 bases and the J segment 5 bases; nucleotides outside the gene matches: 7. The CDR3 has 16 amino acids. Germline CDR1 is SGHVS and CDR2 is FQNEAQ. CDR3: CASSLRRGARTGELFF. CDR3 nucleotides: TGTGCCAGCAGCTTAAGGCGGGGGGCAAGGACCGGGGAGCTGTTTTTT.